This entry lists 4 T cell receptor beta chains sequenced from one sample in a study of HIV-infected patients and healthy controls. TCRdb reprocessed the 5' RACE reads with MiXCR, giving one entry per CDR3 protein. This table holds 60,000 to 70,000 distinct CDR3 sequences, 15% to 20% found once. The source material was CD4+ T cells from blood. These receptor sequences come from a human donor in good health.

This clonotype came up a few times. The chain recombines TRBV5-5 with TRBJ2-5; the D gene is possibly TRBD2 (6 bases). Trimming removed 4 bases at V and 1 base at J, with 14 bases between. The CDR3 runs to 15 residues. Germline values: CDR1 SGHKS, CDR2 YYEKEE (reference sequence). The CDR3 DNA is TGTGCCAGCAGCCGGGGGACCAGCGGCCAAGAGACCCAGTACTTC. It encodes CASSRGTSGQETQYF.

This clonotype was found once. This may be a read error: a much more frequent sequence differs by one nucleotide. The conserved final phenylalanine or tryptophan is absent from the CDR3, which likely points to a read error. The chain couples TRBV12-3 or TRBV12-4 to TRBJ1-5; no clear D gene. This CDR3 has 13 amino acids. Trimming cost V 6 bases and J 0 bases, with 6 bases left between them. The CDR3 loop reads CASRTDSNQPQHY. The CDR3 nucleotides are TGTGCCAGCAGGACGGATAGCAATCAGCCCCAGCATTAT.

This clonotype was counted a few times. The rearrangement uses TRBV7-2 and TRBJ2-3; D is ambiguous. Trimming removed 1 base at V and 0 bases at J, with 8 bases between. The germline V gene encodes CDR1 SGHTA and CDR2 FQGNSA. This CDR3 has 15 residues. CDR3 sequence (DNA): TGTGCCAGCAGCTTAGTTGCGTGGAGCACAGATACGCAGTATTTT. It codes for CASSLVAWSTDTQYF.

This clonotype has a count of ten or more. The V call is TRBV2, the J call TRBJ2-2; 9 positions match TRBD1. The CDR3 is 14 amino acids. The germline gives CDR1 SNHLY, CDR2 FYNNEI. The J segment lost 5 bases and the V segment lost 4 bases, leaving 2 bases of the junction unmatched. As DNA, the CDR3 is TGTGCCAGCAGTGGACAGGGGGAAACCGGGGAGCTGTTTTTT. As protein: CASSGQGETGELFF.